This T cell receptor (beta chain) was profiled in a study of T cells in Graves' hyperthyroidism and ophthalmopathy. At the level of the study: Blood was drawn when the patient was first diagnosed and still untreated.

This clonotype has a handful of counts. Its cognate antigen is unknown. Trimming removed 2 bases from V and 7 bases from J; junction bases left unmatched: 16. The CDR3 is 18 amino acids. The germline CDR1 and CDR2 sequences are MNHNS and SASEGT. Authors of the study amplified TCR beta CDR3 regions from RNA transcripts. First-round RT-PCR of the TCR CDR3 relied on the HTBI primer set. TCRdb re-called the multiplex PCR reads with MiXCR, one entry per CDR3 protein. The sample shows 660,000 or so distinct CDR3 sequences, about a fifth of them seen only once. Study-wide points: A 13 V-J model separated ophthalmopathy from stable hyperthyroidism.

The source of this sequence is a man aged 25-45 years with Graves' ophthalmopathy. The chain couples TRBV6-1 to TRBJ2-1; TRBD2 agrees at 8 bases. Sequencing was carried out using blood. The CDR3: CASSERSLAGTSGNEQFF. Here the CDR3 DNA reads TGTGCCAGCAGTGAAAGATCCTTAGCGGGAACATCGGGGAATGAGCAGTTCTTC.